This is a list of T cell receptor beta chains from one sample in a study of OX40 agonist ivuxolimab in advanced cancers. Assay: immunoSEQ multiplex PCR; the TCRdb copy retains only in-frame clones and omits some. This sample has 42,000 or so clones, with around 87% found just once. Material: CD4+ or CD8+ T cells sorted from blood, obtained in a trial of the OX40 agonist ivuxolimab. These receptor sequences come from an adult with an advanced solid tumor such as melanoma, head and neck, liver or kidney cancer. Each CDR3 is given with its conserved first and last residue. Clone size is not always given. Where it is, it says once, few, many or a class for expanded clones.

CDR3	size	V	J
CAWSPGQGGYGYTF	once	TRBV30	TRBJ1-2
CASSLIGGADTQYF	-	TRBV5-6	TRBJ2-3
CASSQGGGPNYGYTF	-	TRBV4-1	TRBJ1-2
CASTNAASGENEQFF	few	TRBV19	TRBJ2-1
CASSYSGFNEQFF	-	TRBV6-5	TRBJ2-1
CASSPGPINYGYTF	few	TRBV5-1	TRBJ1-2
CASSPSMNTEAFF	-	TRBV9	TRBJ1-1
CASRQGQSANEQYF	-	TRBV2	TRBJ2-7
CASSYGQGITGELFF	-	TRBV27	TRBJ2-2
CASSLGQDGYTF	-	TRBV18	TRBJ1-2
CASRSGGGVNTGELFF	few	TRBV2	TRBJ2-2
CASGLRGFSGYTF	-	TRBV6-1	TRBJ1-2
CASSPGTSTEAFF	-	TRBV18	TRBJ1-1
CASSVREGLQETQYF	-	TRBV5-1	TRBJ2-5
CASSRPGQGANSPLHF	-	TRBV19	TRBJ1-6
CASSTKAGANTGELFF	-	TRBV19	TRBJ2-2
CASSPNTDTQYF	-	TRBV5-1	TRBJ2-3
CASSQGINRDSGNTIYF	-	TRBV5-4	TRBJ1-3
CASSILPGQGNNEQFF	medium-sized	TRBV11-2	TRBJ2-1
CASSDSRAESTDTQYF	once	TRBV6-4	TRBJ2-3
CAIRREAYGYTF	-	TRBV10-3	TRBJ1-2
CASSSFTVGTDTQYF	few	TRBV11-1	TRBJ2-3
CASSVVVDEQFF	-	TRBV5-4	TRBJ2-1
CASSSGVKNEQFF	-	TRBV7-8	TRBJ2-1
CASSFGDRVGTEAFF	-	TRBV13	TRBJ1-1
CASTPGRIQWDLDVEGQPQHF	few	TRBV19	TRBJ1-5
CASSQDRQEYNEQFF	-	TRBV4-2	TRBJ2-1